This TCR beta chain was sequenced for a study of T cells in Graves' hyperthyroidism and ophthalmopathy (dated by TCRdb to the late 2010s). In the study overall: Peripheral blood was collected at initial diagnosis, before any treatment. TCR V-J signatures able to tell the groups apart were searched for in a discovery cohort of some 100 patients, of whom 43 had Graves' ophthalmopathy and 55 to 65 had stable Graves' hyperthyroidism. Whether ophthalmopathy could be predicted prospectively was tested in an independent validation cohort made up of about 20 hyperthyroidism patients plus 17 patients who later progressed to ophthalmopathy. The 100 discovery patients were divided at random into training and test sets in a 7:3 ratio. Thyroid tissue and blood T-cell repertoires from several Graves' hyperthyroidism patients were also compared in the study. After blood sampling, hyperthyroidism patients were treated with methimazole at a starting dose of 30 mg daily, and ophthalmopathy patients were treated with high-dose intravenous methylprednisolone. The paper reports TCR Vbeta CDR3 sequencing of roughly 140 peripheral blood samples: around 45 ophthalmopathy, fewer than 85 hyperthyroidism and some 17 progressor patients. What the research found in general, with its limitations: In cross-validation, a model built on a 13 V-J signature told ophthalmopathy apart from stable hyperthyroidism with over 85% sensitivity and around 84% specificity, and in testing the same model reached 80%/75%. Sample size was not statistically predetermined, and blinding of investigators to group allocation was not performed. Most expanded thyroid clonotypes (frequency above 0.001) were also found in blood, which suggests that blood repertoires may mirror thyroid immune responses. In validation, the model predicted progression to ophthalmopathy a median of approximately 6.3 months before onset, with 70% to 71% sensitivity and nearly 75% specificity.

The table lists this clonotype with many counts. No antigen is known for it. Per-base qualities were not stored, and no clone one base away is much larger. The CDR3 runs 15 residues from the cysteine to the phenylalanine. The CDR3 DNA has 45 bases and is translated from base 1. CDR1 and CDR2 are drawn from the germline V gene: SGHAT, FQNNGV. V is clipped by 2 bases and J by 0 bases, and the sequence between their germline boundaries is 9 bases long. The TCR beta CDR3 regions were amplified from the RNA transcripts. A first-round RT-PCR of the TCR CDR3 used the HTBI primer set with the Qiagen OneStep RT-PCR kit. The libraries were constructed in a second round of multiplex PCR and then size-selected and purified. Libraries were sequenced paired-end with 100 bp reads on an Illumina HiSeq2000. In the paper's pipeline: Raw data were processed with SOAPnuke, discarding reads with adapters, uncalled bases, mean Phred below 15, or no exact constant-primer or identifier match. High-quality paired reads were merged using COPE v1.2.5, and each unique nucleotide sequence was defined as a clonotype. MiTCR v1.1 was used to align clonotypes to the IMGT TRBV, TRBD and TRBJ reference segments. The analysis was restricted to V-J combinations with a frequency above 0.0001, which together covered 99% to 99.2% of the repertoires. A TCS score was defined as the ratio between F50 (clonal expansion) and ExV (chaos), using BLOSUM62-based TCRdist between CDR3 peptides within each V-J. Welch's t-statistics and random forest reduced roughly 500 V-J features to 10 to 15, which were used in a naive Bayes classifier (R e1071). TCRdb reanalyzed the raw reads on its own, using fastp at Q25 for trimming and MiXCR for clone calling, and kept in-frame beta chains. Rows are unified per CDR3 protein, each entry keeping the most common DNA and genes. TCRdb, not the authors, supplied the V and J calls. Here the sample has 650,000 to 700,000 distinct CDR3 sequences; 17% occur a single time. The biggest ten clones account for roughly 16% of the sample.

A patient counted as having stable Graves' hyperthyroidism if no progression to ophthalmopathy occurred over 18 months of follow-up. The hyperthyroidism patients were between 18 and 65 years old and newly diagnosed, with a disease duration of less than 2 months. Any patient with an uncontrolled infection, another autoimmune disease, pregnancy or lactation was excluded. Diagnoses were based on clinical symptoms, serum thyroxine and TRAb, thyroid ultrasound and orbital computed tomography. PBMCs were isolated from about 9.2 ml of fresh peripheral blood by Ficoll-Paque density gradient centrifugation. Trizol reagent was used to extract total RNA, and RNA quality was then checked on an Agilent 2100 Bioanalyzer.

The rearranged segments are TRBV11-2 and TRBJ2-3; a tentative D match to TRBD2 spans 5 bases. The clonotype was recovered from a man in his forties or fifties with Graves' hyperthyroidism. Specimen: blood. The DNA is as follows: TGTGCCAGCAGCTTATTATGGACTAGCACAGATACGCAGTATTTT. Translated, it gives CASSLLWTSTDTQYF. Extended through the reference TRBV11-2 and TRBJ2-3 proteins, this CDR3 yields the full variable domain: EAGVAQSPRYKIIEKRQSVAFWCNPISGHATLYWYQQILGQGPKLLIQFQNNGVVDDSQLPKDRFSAERLKGVDSTLKIQPAKLEDSAVYLCASSLLWTSTDTQYFGPGTRLTVL.